The 32 T cell receptor beta chains below come from one sample, sequenced in a study of cytomegalovirus exposure and HLA in healthy donors. Some clones are missing from TCRdb's copy, which holds only in-frame ones; the method was immunoSEQ multiplex PCR. The sample yields around 300,000 clones, about nine tenths seen once. The sample consisted of PBMCs. The receptors come from a woman in her thirties in good health and CMV-seropositive.

In this sample, this clone turned up a few times. The chain links TRBV10-1 to TRBJ2-7, with 10 nucleotides matching TRBD2. CDR3 size: 14 residues. The germline V gene encodes CDR1 WNHNN and CDR2 SYGVQD (reference sequence). The CDR3 DNA follows: TGCGTCTTAGAGGGACTAGCGAACTCCTACGAGCAGTACTTC. This sequence encodes CVLEGLANSYEQYF.

J is TRBJ2-1 and V is TRBV2; TRBD2 might be the D (6 bases). Germline CDR1 and CDR2: SNHLY and FYNNEI. V was cut by 9 bases and J by 5 bases, with 17 bases left in between. The CDR3 is 14 amino acids. The CDR3 reads CARTAGTVDNEQFF. The CDR3 DNA follows: TGTGCCAGGACCGCCGGGACTGTAGACAATGAGCAGTTCTTC.

The J gene is TRBJ2-7, the V gene TRBV6-6; D perhaps matches TRBD1 (6 bases). Germline lookup yields CDR1 MNHNY and CDR2 SVGAGI (reference sequence). V was trimmed by 6 bases and J by 7 bases, leaving 22 bases between them. This CDR3 has 15 residues. DNA of the CDR3: TGTGCCAGCAGCTATGAACTGACAGGCTTGAATGAGCAGTACTTC. Translated: CASSYELTGLNEQYF.

The chain links TRBV7-8 to TRBJ1-5; TRBD1 might be the D (6 bases). V was cut by 5 bases and J by 0 bases, with 14 bases left in between. The CDR3 is made up of 16 amino acids. Per germline, CDR1 SGHVS and CDR2 FQNEAQ. The CDR3 sequence: CASSGGTPYSNQPQHF. CDR3 DNA sequence: TGTGCCAGCAGCGGGGGGACACCTTATAGCAATCAGCCCCAGCATTTT.

The chain employs TRBV30 and TRBJ2-3, with 7 bases aligning to TRBD2. The length of the CDR3 is 15 residues. From germline, CDR1 is GTSNPN and CDR2 SVGIG (reference sequence). The V gene end was trimmed by 2 bases and the J gene end by 5 bases; junction bases not matched to a gene: 10. CDR3 in amino acids: CAWSPRAGVIDTQYF. The DNA for the CDR3 is TGTGCCTGGAGTCCAAGGGCGGGAGTTATAGATACGCAGTATTTT.

V is TRBV4-1 and J is TRBJ1-2; D ambiguous. Trimming left V 0 bases short and J 4 bases short, with 6 bases between. CDR1 and CDR2 (germline): MGHRA, YSYEKL. There are 13 residues in the CDR3. This CDR3 reads CASSQEVTYGYTF. The CDR3 DNA sequence: TGCGCCAGCAGCCAAGAAGTCACCTATGGCTACACCTTC.

A few counts support this clone. This sequence joins TRBV27 and TRBJ1-2; D is uncertain. CDR3 length equals 13 residues. With 4 bases removed from V and 6 bases from J, the gap between germline ends came to 12 bases. CDR1 and CDR2 (germline): MNHEY, SMNVEV (reference sequence). The CDR3 nucleotides read TGTGCCAGCAGTTATGCAGCGTATCATGGCTACACCTTC. Translated, it gives CASSYAAYHGYTF.

The V gene is TRBV2, the J gene TRBJ2-7; no clear D gene. The CDR3 length is 15 residues. Germline values: CDR1 SNHLY, CDR2 FYNNEI. The V and J ends lost 9 bases and 3 bases respectively, with 21 bases between them. CDR3 coding DNA: TGTGCCAGTGAAGGGCAGGTGGGTGCTAACTACGAGCAGTACTTC. Its translation: CASEGQVGANYEQYF.

The chain combines TRBV7-6 with TRBJ2-7, with D unresolved. The germline V gene has CDR1 SGHVS and CDR2 FNYEAQ. The CDR3 is 14 residues long. Trimming pared 2 bases from V and 0 bases from J, leaving 8 bases between. Written as DNA, the CDR3 is TGTGCCAGCAGCTTACGTGAGATCTCCTACGAGCAGTACTTC. Translated, it gives CASSLREISYEQYF.

This chain uses TRBV5-1 with TRBJ2-6; possible D gene TRBD1, 6 bases. Germline assignment: CDR1 SGHRS and CDR2 YFSETQ. The V end lost 3 bases, the J end lost 4 bases, and 11 bases lay between the germline ends. CDR3 length: 15 residues. This CDR3 reads CASSSTGTGANVLTF. The CDR3 region has the DNA TGCGCCAGCAGCTCCACAGGGACGGGGGCCAACGTCCTGACTTTC.

This CDR3 reads CASSAPGEWEKLFF. The CDR3 coding sequence is TGTGCCAGCAGTGCGCCAGGGGAGTGGGAAAAACTGTTTTTT. The V gene is TRBV6-1, the J gene TRBJ1-4, with D possibly TRBD1 on 6 matching bases. The length of the CDR3 is 14 residues. The V end was cut by 4 bases, the J end by 8 bases, with 14 bases between. CDR1 and CDR2 from the germline V gene are MNHNS and SASEGT.

This chain joins TRBV27 and TRBJ1-2; D is uncertain. Deletions cut 3 bases from V and 1 base from J, with 6 bases between. The germline gives CDR1 MNHEY, CDR2 SMNVEV (reference sequence). The CDR3 runs to 13 residues. CDR3 in DNA: TGTGCCAGCAGTTTTACGGATAACTATGGCTACACCTTC. It is translated as CASSFTDNYGYTF.

V is TRBV5-8 and J is TRBJ1-5, with 8 nucleotides matching TRBD1. CDR3 size: 13 residues. V lost 7 bases to trimming and J lost 6 bases; unmatched junction nucleotides: 6. Germline lookup yields CDR1 SGHTS and CDR2 YDEGEE. The chain's CDR3 is CASRQGLSQPQHF. CDR3 DNA sequence: TGTGCCAGCCGACAGGGGTTGAGTCAGCCCCAGCATTTT.

The chain's CDR3 is CASSAVGLISGANVLTF. The CDR3 region has the DNA TGTGCCAGCAGCGCCGTCGGGCTGATCTCTGGGGCCAACGTCCTGACTTTC. The chain has TRBV11-1 and TRBJ2-6, with unresolved D. The CDR3 spans 17 residues. V dropped 5 bases and J dropped 0 bases, with 14 bases sitting between them. CDR1 and CDR2 (germline): SGHAT, FQDESV (reference sequence).

The V call is TRBV5-1, the J call TRBJ2-2, with D unresolved. The CDR3 extends over 13 amino acids. Trimming took 0 bases from V and 4 from J, leaving 4 bases between them. The germline CDR1 and CDR2 sequences are SGHRS and YFSETQ. The CDR3 protein is CASSLVATGELFF. CDR3 DNA: TGCGCCAGCAGCTTGGTTGCCACCGGGGAGCTGTTTTTT. The variable domain in full, with the rest retrieved from reference TRBV5-1 and TRBJ2-2, is KAGVTQTPRYLIKTRGQQVTLSCSPISGHRSVSWYQQTPGQGLQFLFEYFSETQRNKGNFPGRFSGRQFSNSRSEMNVSTLELGDSALYLCASSLVATGELFFGEGSRLTVL.

This clone was observed a single time. V is TRBV7-3 and J is TRBJ2-1; 7 nucleotides agree with TRBD2. V shed 6 bases and J 6 bases; nucleotides not matched to a gene: 5. The CDR3 consists of 13 residues. CDR1 and CDR2 (germline): SGHTA, FQGTGA. As DNA, the CDR3 is TGTGCCAGCAGGCCCGGGACTACCAATGAGCAGTTCTTC. Translation: CASRPGTTNEQFF.

The chain combines TRBV29-1 with TRBJ2-7; 8 bases agree with TRBD1. The CDR3 is made up of 13 amino acids. Trimming at V came to 6 bases and at J to 4 bases, leaving 8 bases not matched to a gene. CDR1 is SQVTM and CDR2 is ANQGSEA in the germline V gene. The chain's CDR3 is CSVLGQGGYEQYF. In nucleotides, the CDR3 is TGCAGCGTCCTAGGACAGGGAGGATACGAGCAGTACTTC.

This sequence joins TRBV30 and TRBJ2-7; D unresolved. The V gene's germline CDR1 is GTSNPN and CDR2 SVGIG (reference sequence). V lost 0 bases and J lost 2, with 5 bases in between. The CDR3 consists of 12 residues. The CDR3 DNA follows: TGTGCCTGGAGTGTATTGACCTACGAGCAGTACTTC. Protein: CAWSVLTYEQYF.

The rearrangement links TRBV14 to TRBJ2-7; D is perhaps TRBD1 (5 bases). The CDR3 extends over 15 amino acids. V lost 1 base and J 2 bases, leaving 12 bases between the germline ends. In germline, CDR1 is SGHDN, CDR2 FVKESK. CDR3 bases: TGTGCCAGCAGCCAAGGCCCCACAGGCCCCTACGAGCAGTACTTC. Residues: CASSQGPTGPYEQYF. Variable domain in full (rest from reference TRBV14 and TRBJ2-7): EAGVTQFPSHSVIEKGQTVTLRCDPISGHDNLYWYRRVMGKEIKFLLHFVKESKQDESGMPNNRFLAERTGGTYSTLKVQPAELEDSGVYFCASSQGPTGPYEQYFGPGTRLTVT.

V gene TRBV18 combines with J gene TRBJ2-5, with no clear D. CDR1 is KGHSH, CDR2 LQKENI, per germline. V gave up 1 base and J gave up 4 bases, with 7 bases separating them. This CDR3 spans 13 amino acids. The CDR3 loop is CASSPQPGETQYF. CDR3 DNA sequence: TGTGCCAGCTCACCACAACCTGGAGAGACCCAGTACTTC.

The chain is built from TRBV11-3 and TRBJ2-1; 13 nucleotides match TRBD2. The ends lost 1 base at V and 8 bases at J; junction bases unmatched: 2. CDR3 length equals 15 residues. The V gene's germline CDR1 is SGHNT and CDR2 YENEEA. CDR3 loop: CASSLGGLAGYEQFF. DNA for the CDR3: TGTGCCAGCAGCTTAGGGGGACTAGCGGGATATGAGCAGTTCTTC.

The chain uses TRBV30 and TRBJ2-3, with D perhaps TRBD2 (5 bases). The CDR3 is 12 residues long. Germline CDR1 is GTSNPN and CDR2 is SVGIG (reference sequence). V was pared by 3 bases and J by 6 bases, with 10 bases between. CDR3 in amino acids: CAWSPTGDTQYF. The CDR3 bases are TGTGCCTGGAGCCCCACGGGGGATACGCAGTATTTT.

The V and J genes are TRBV9 and TRBJ1-3, with 8 bases aligning to TRBD1. The CDR3 sequence is 16 residues long. Germline CDR1 and CDR2: SGDLS and YYNGEE. V was pared by 4 bases and J by 0 bases, with 6 bases of the junction left unmatched. The CDR3 region is CASSLGQASSGNTIYF. CDR3 bases: TGTGCCAGCAGCTTGGGACAGGCATCCTCTGGAAACACCATATATTTT.

The chain links TRBV28 to TRBJ1-2; TRBD1 agrees at 9 bases. The CDR3 runs 14 residues. Germline CDR1 reads MDHEN; CDR2 reads SYDVKM. The V segment lost 6 bases and the J segment 4 bases; nucleotides outside the gene matches: 6. CDR3 loop: CASSQGQGGYGYTF. As DNA, the CDR3 is TGTGCCAGCAGCCAGGGACAGGGAGGCTATGGCTACACCTTC.

The genes are TRBV11-3 and TRBJ2-7; D is uncertain. Per germline, CDR1 SGHNT and CDR2 YENEEA. The germline V and J ends were trimmed by 5 bases and 6 bases, with 14 bases remaining between them. The CDR3 length is 13 residues. The CDR3 loop is CASSQWVGREQYF. In DNA form, the CDR3 reads TGTGCCAGCAGCCAATGGGTGGGCCGCGAGCAGTACTTC.

V and J are TRBV6-1 and TRBJ1-1; the D is unclear. The CDR3 is 10 residues long. CDR1 and CDR2 (germline): MNHNS, SASEGT. Trimming removed 3 bases from V and 11 bases from J, with 7 bases in between. The CDR3 loop reads CASSDGEAFF. The DNA of the CDR3 is TGTGCCAGCAGTGATGGGGAGGCTTTCTTT.

CDR3 nucleotides: TGTGCCAGCAGCGCCTCCTACGAGCAGTACTTC. This translates into CASSASYEQYF. The chain carries TRBV7-6 and TRBJ2-7; no definite D call. The CDR3 is 11 amino acids. V was pared by 5 bases and J by 0 bases, with 2 bases between. Per germline, CDR1 SGHVS and CDR2 FNYEAQ.

The rearrangement joins TRBV7-9 to TRBJ2-1; D call uncertain. Germline CDR1 and CDR2: SEHNR and FQNEAQ (reference sequence). This CDR3 is built from 13 residues. V shed 5 bases and J shed 3 bases, with 8 bases lying between them. This CDR3 reads CASSQGSYNEQFF. CDR3 nucleotide sequence: TGTGCCAGCAGCCAAGGAAGCTACAATGAGCAGTTCTTC.

The J gene is TRBJ2-7, the V gene TRBV7-6, with 7 bases aligning to TRBD1. This CDR3 has 14 amino acids. V dropped 4 bases and J dropped 1; count of bases not matched to a gene: 4. Germline V gene data show CDR1 as SGHVS and CDR2 as FNYEAQ. The CDR3 DNA reads TGTGCCAGCAGCTCTCAGGGGGAATCCTACGAGCAGTACTTC. Translating it yields CASSSQGESYEQYF.

This chain uses TRBV5-6 with TRBJ2-3, with 14 positions matching TRBD2. The CDR3 extends over 15 amino acids. Trimming removed 4 bases from V and 6 bases from J; junction bases left unmatched: 4. Germline CDR1 SGHDT, CDR2 YYEEEE. CDR3 amino acids: CASSVGTSGSDTQYF. CDR3 coding DNA: TGTGCCAGCAGCGTCGGGACTAGCGGGAGTGATACGCAGTATTTT.

The chain joins TRBV7-9 to TRBJ2-7, with D maybe TRBD2 (6 bases). Trimming stripped 8 bases from V and 7 bases from J, with 24 bases between. CDR1 is SEHNR, CDR2 FQNEAQ, per germline (reference sequence). This CDR3 comprises 15 residues. The CDR3 DNA reads TGTGCCAGCGGTCCTTGGGACTTCTCATCTCCGGAGCAGTACTTC. It codes for CASGPWDFSSPEQYF.

This clone was seen only once. This rearrangement joins TRBV5-6 to TRBJ2-7; TRBD2 matches at 12 bases. The CDR3 totals 14 residues. Trimming at V came to 4 bases and at J to 5 bases, leaving 4 bases not matched to a gene. The germline gives CDR1 SGHDT, CDR2 YYEEEE. The CDR3 region has the DNA TGTGCCAGCAGCAACCTAGCGGGAGGGGACGAGCAGTACTTC. Residues: CASSNLAGGDEQYF.